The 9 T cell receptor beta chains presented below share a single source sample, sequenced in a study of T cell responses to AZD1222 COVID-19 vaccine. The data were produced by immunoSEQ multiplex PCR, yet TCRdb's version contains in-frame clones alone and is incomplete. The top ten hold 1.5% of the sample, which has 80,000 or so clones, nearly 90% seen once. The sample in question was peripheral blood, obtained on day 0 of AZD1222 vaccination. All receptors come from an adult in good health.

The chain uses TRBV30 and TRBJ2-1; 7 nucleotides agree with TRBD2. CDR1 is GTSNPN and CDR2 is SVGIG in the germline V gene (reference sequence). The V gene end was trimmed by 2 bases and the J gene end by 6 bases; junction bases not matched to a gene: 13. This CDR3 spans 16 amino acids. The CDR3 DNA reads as TGTGCCTGGAGTAAGTGGAGCGGGATTCGGCGCAATGAGCAGTTCTTC. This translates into CAWSKWSGIRRNEQFF.

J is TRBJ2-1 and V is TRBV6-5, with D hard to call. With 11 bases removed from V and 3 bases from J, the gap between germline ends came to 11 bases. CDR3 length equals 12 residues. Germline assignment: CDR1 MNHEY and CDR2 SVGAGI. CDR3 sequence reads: CASLAFYNEQFF. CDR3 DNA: TGTGCCTCCCTGGCGTTCTACAATGAGCAGTTCTTC.

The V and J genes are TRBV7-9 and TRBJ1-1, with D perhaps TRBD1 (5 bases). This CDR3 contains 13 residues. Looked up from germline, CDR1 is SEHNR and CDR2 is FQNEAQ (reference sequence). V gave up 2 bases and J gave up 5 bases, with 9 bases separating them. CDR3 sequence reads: CASSLQGRTEAFF. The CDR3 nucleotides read TGTGCCAGCAGCTTACAGGGTAGGACTGAAGCTTTCTTT.

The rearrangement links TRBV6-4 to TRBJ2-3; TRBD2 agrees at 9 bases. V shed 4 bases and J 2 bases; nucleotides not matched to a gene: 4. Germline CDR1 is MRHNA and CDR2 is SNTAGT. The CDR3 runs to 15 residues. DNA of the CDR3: TGTGCCAGCAGTGCGACTAGCGGCGACACAGATACGCAGTATTTT. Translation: CASSATSGDTDTQYF.

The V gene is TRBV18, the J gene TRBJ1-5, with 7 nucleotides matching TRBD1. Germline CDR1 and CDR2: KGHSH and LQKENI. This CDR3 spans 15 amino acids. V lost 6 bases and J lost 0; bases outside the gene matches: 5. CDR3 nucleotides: TGTGCCAGCTCCCTGGACAGGTATAGCAATCAGCCCCAGCATTTT. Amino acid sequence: CASSLDRYSNQPQHF.

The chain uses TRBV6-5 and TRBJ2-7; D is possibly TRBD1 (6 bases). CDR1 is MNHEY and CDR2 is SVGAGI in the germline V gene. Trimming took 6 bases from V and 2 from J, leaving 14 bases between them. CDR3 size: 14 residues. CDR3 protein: CASRDRVGAYEQYF. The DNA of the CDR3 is TGTGCCAGCAGGGACAGAGTAGGGGCCTACGAGCAGTACTTC.

DNA of the CDR3: TGTGCCAGTAGTTGGGGCCGGGGGCAGGGCACAGATACGCAGTATTTT. Encoded protein: CASSWGRGQGTDTQYF. The V gene is TRBV19, the J gene TRBJ2-3; either TRBD1 or TRBD2 may fit D (6 bases each). The CDR3 length is 16 residues. The V gene's germline CDR1 is LNHDA and CDR2 SQIVND (reference sequence). Trimming took off 5 bases at V and 1 base at J, with 16 bases between the two ends.

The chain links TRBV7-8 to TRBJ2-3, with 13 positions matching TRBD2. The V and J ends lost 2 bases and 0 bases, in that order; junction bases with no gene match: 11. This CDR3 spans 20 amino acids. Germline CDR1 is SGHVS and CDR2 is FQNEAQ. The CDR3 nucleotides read TGTGCCAGCAGCTTAAGGACTAGCGGGAGAGACCAACTTAGCACAGATACGCAGTATTTT. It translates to CASSLRTSGRDQLSTDTQYF. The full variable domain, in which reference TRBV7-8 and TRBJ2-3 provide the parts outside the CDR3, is GAGVSQSPRYKVAKRGQDVALRCDPISGHVSLFWYQQALGQGPEFLTYFQNEAQLDKSGLPSDRFFAERPEGSVSTLKIQRTQQEDSAVYLCASSLRTSGRDQLSTDTQYFGPGTRLTVL.

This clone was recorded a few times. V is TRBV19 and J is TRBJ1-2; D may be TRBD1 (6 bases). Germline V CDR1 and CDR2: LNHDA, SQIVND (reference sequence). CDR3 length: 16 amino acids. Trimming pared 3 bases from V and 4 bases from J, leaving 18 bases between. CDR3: CASSMMGTSLLYGYTF. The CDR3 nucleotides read TGTGCCAGTAGTATGATGGGGACAAGCCTCCTCTATGGCTACACCTTC.